This is a list of T cell receptor beta chains from one sample in a study of radiotherapy plus CTLA-4 blockade in lung cancer. Produced via immunoSEQ multiplex PCR; TCRdb's table is partial and in-frame only. The repertoire holds 70,000 to 85,000 clones, with less than 85% as singletons. The material was peripheral blood, obtained from a patient treated with radiotherapy plus ipilimumab. These receptors were collected from a human donor with non-small cell lung cancer whose response to radiotherapy plus ipilimumab could not be evaluated. Both conserved end residues are part of each CDR3. The D gene is left open where the match is weak. The size entry is marked missing in some rows and otherwise reads once, few, many or a size class.

v_call	clone_size	j_call	d_call	cdr3_nt	cdr3_aa
TRBV9	NA	TRBJ2-2	TRBD2	TGTGCCAGCAGCGCTCCTCGCGGGGGGCCAAACACCGGGGAGCTGTTTTTT	CASSAPRGGPNTGELFF
TRBV5-4	few	TRBJ2-7	TRBD1	TGTGCCAGCAGCCAAGCCGGACAGGACGAGCAGTACTTC	CASSQAGQDEQYF
TRBV7-2	NA	TRBJ1-5	NA	TGTGCCAGCAGCTTAGCCCGGGGGCCCCAGCATTTT	CASSLARGPQHF
TRBV6-5	NA	TRBJ1-1	NA	TGTGCCAGCGTTAAGTCGGGAAACTCTGAAGCTTTCTTT	CASVKSGNSEAFF
TRBV6-1	NA	TRBJ2-1	TRBD2	TGTGCCAGCAGTGATTTGTCTAGCGGGAGGTCCTACAATGAGCAGTTCTTC	CASSDLSSGRSYNEQFF
TRBV29-1	once	TRBJ1-6	NA	TGCAGCGTGGGGGCGGAAGATAATTCACCCCTCCACTTT	CSVGAEDNSPLHF
TRBV19	NA	TRBJ2-2	NA	TGTGCCAGTAGGGAAACCGCGGGTATCTTTTGGAGCACCGGGGAGCTGTTTTTT	CASRETAGIFWSTGELFF
TRBV6-1	once	TRBJ1-2	NA	TGTGCCAGCAGCTCAACGGACTATGGCTACACCTTC	CASSSTDYGYTF
TRBV6-5	NA	TRBJ1-2	NA	TGTGCCAGCAGGGACGGAGGGATAGATGGCTACACCTTC	CASRDGGIDGYTF
TRBV9	once	TRBJ2-1	NA	TGTGCCAGCAGCGCAGCAAGGGGTTACAATGAGCAGTTCTTC	CASSAARGYNEQFF
TRBV7-6	NA	TRBJ1-1	TRBD1	TGTGCCAGCAGCTTAGGATCAGGGGGGAACACTGAAGCTTTCTTT	CASSLGSGGNTEAFF
TRBV19	few	TRBJ1-2	TRBD1	TGTGCCAGTAGTACCGAACGACAGGGAAGAACTAAGGGCTACACCTTC	CASSTERQGRTKGYTF
TRBV28	once	TRBJ2-5	TRBD2	TGTGCCAGCAGTTGGACTAGCGGGGGCCTCCAAGAGACCCAGTACTTC	CASSWTSGGLQETQYF
TRBV5-1	NA	TRBJ2-2	NA	TGCGCCAGCAGCTTGGACAGGACCAACACCGGGGAGCTGTTTTTT	CASSLDRTNTGELFF
TRBV6-5	NA	TRBJ2-1	TRBD2	TGTGCCAGCAGGTTTAGCGGGGGATACAATGAGCAGTTCTTC	CASRFSGGYNEQFF
TRBV28	NA	TRBJ1-3	NA	TGTGCCAGCAGCCCCCATCCCGAGATATCTGGAAACACCATATATTTT	CASSPHPEISGNTIYF
TRBV5-1	NA	TRBJ2-1	NA	TGCGCCAGCAGCTTGGCGGGGGATATAACCTACAATGAGCAGTTCTTC	CASSLAGDITYNEQFF
TRBV6-5	NA	TRBJ1-2	TRBD1	TGTGCCAGCAGTTTGGGACAGGGTGATGGCTACACCTTC	CASSLGQGDGYTF
TRBV21-1	NA	TRBJ2-1	NA	TGTGCCAGCAGCAACGATCGCAACAGCTCCTACAATGAGCAGTTCTTC	CASSNDRNSSYNEQFF
TRBV4-3	NA	TRBJ2-3	TRBD1	TGCGCCAGCAGCCAAACCGGGACAGGACCTACAGATACGCAGTATTTT	CASSQTGTGPTDTQYF
TRBV5-4	NA	TRBJ2-5	NA	TGTGCCAGCAGCTGGGGGACTCCCGAGACCCAGTACTTC	CASSWGTPETQYF
TRBV10-3	few	TRBJ2-3	TRBD1	TGTGCCATCAGTGAGTCCGGGGACAGACTCAGCACAGATACGCAGTATTTT	CAISESGDRLSTDTQYF
TRBV10-2	NA	TRBJ2-7	NA	TGCGCCAGCAGTTCGGCAGGGGCTTACGAGCAGTACTTC	CASSSAGAYEQYF
TRBV25-1	NA	TRBJ2-7	TRBD1	TGTGCCAGCAGTGAGGAAGGGGGACAGCTCAACGAGCAGTACTTC	CASSEEGGQLNEQYF
TRBV7-9	NA	TRBJ2-1	TRBD2	TGTGCCAGCAGCTTATGGTCCGCGGGGGGGCCCTACAATGAGCAGTTCTTC	CASSLWSAGGPYNEQFF
TRBV7-8	NA	TRBJ2-3	NA	TGTGCCAGCAGCGCCTACAGGGGGGGAGCAGATACGCAGTATTTT	CASSAYRGGADTQYF
TRBV6-5	once	TRBJ2-7	NA	TGTGCCAGCAGTTCTTACGGAGGTAGCATCTACGAGCAGTACTTC	CASSSYGGSIYEQYF
TRBV18	NA	TRBJ1-2	NA	TGTGCCAGCTTACCGCAGACGGCCGGGGGCTACACCTTC	CASLPQTAGGYTF
TRBV12-2	NA	TRBJ2-1	NA	TGTGCAAGTCGCTTAGGGCTAGCGGGGGGCCGCTCCTACAATGAGCAGTTCTTC	CASRLGLAGGRSYNEQFF
TRBV4-1	once	TRBJ2-1	NA	TGCGCCAGCAGCCAAGATTGGGGCTCAAGCTCCTACAATGAGCAGTTCTTC	CASSQDWGSSSYNEQFF
TRBV11-2	NA	TRBJ1-2	TRBD1	TGTGCCAGCAGCTCCCTCTTTTTTGCCCAGGGGGAGGACTACACCTTC	CASSSLFFAQGEDYTF
TRBV6-1	few	TRBJ2-3	NA	TGTGCCAGCAGCGCGGGACAGTCATCCACAGATACGCAGTATTTT	CASSAGQSSTDTQYF
TRBV7-2	NA	TRBJ2-7	TRBD2	TGTGCCAGCAGCTCTCAGCGGGGGGCTGGCGAGCAGTACTTC	CASSSQRGAGEQYF
TRBV6-5	NA	TRBJ1-1	TRBD1	TGTGCCAGCAGTTACTCAACAGGGGCGAAAGCTTTCTTT	CASSYSTGAKAFF
TRBV30	NA	TRBJ2-7	TRBD2	TGTGCCTGGACTAGCGGGACCTACGAGCAGTACTTC	CAWTSGTYEQYF
TRBV27	few	TRBJ2-7	TRBD2	TGTGCCAGCAGTCGCTCCGGGACTAGCGGCCTCTACGAGCAGTACTTC	CASSRSGTSGLYEQYF
TRBV30	few	TRBJ2-2	TRBD2	TGTGCCTGGAGCCCCGGACTAGCGGGGACCGGGGAGCTGTTTTTT	CAWSPGLAGTGELFF
TRBV14	few	TRBJ2-2	TRBD1	TGTGCCAGCAGCCCGGGATACTCCATCACAGGGGGGATTAACGGGGAGCTGTTTTTT	CASSPGYSITGGINGELFF
TRBV19	NA	TRBJ2-7	TRBD1	TGTGCCAGTAGTCAAACCAGGGACAGGTACGAGCAGTACTTC	CASSQTRDRYEQYF
TRBV11-3	NA	TRBJ2-5	NA	TGTGCCAGCAGCAGAGGGGGAGAAGAGACCCAGTACTTC	CASSRGGEETQYF
TRBV2	NA	TRBJ1-1	NA	TGTGCCAGCAGTGAAACGACTCCCCCTGGCCCTGAAGCTTTCTTT	CASSETTPPGPEAFF
TRBV23-1	NA	TRBJ2-7	NA	TGCGCCAGCAGGGACAGCTACGAGCAGTACTTC	CASRDSYEQYF
TRBV5-1	NA	TRBJ2-3	TRBD1	TGCGCCAGCAGCTTAGGGGGCGGACGTAGCACAGATACGCAGTATTTT	CASSLGGGRSTDTQYF
TRBV4-2	once	TRBJ2-2	TRBD2	TGTGCCAGCAGCACCCCGGGACTAGCGGGGGGCGCGAACACCGGGGAGCTGTTTTTT	CASSTPGLAGGANTGELFF
TRBV19	NA	TRBJ2-1	NA	TGTGCCAGTAGTACCAGGGGGGACGAGCAGTTCTTC	CASSTRGDEQFF
TRBV21-1	few	TRBJ1-5	NA	TGTGCCAGCAGCAAAGGGGGACAGGCTTATAGCAATCAGCCCCAGCATTTT	CASSKGGQAYSNQPQHF
TRBV9	NA	TRBJ1-5	TRBD1	TGTGCCAGCAGCGGAGGGGACAGGGGGAGCAATCAGCCCCAGCATTTT	CASSGGDRGSNQPQHF
TRBV5-1	NA	TRBJ2-7	TRBD2	TGCGCCAGCAGCTTGGCCTGGGACTACATGGGGGAGCAGTACTTC	CASSLAWDYMGEQYF
TRBV30	NA	TRBJ2-3	TRBD2	TGTGCCTATACGAAGGGACTAGCGGGAGCTGCAGATACGCAGTATTTT	CAYTKGLAGAADTQYF
TRBV28	NA	TRBJ2-7	TRBD1	TGTGCCAGCAGTTCCCCGGGTAAGGGGGCCTTCTACGAGCAGTACTTC	CASSSPGKGAFYEQYF
TRBV25-1	NA	TRBJ1-3	NA	TGTGCCAGCAGTGAGGCCCAAAACAGGGCTGGAAACACCATATATTTT	CASSEAQNRAGNTIYF
TRBV5-1	NA	TRBJ1-2	NA	TGCGCCAGCAGCTTGGGTCGCGGTGGACAGATTGGGAACTATGGCTACACCTTC	CASSLGRGGQIGNYGYTF
TRBV12-5	few	TRBJ2-1	TRBD1	TGTGCTAGTGGTTTGGTATTGGGACAGGGGGCCAATGAGCAGTTCTTC	CASGLVLGQGANEQFF
TRBV5-6	NA	TRBJ2-6	TRBD1	TGTGCCAGCAGCTTGTTGATACAGGGGGTCCCCTCTGGGGCCAACGTCCTGACTTTC	CASSLLIQGVPSGANVLTF
TRBV6-6	NA	TRBJ1-2	TRBD1	TGTGCCAGCAGCGACAGGGAAGGGGATGGCTACACCTTC	CASSDREGDGYTF